This TCR beta chain was sequenced in a study of blood T cells in healthy people across ages. The overall study: When template switching was applied, about one barcoded beta molecule was captured per two T cells. Study outcomes and limitations: Both higher diversity and more naive CD4+ cells marked long-lived donors when set against aged donors. TCR beta diversity tracked closely with naive T cell percentage.

Germline V CDR1 and CDR2: DFQATT, SNEGSKA (reference sequence). The CDR3 has 15 residues. A J-beta primer mix and a sample-barcoded 5' primer were used in a second PCR of about 6 to 12 cycles. TCRdb passed the 5' RACE reads through MiXCR, listing each CDR3 protein once. The sample holds 1.5 million to 2 million distinct CDR3 sequences, about two fifths seen once. Comment on this clonotype: Its antigen is unidentified.

This TCR derives from a human donor in good health. The gene calls are TRBV20-1 and TRBJ2-5; 10 positions agree with TRBD1. The DNA matches TRBJ2-7 better at its end, which makes the J call doubtful. The specimen was blood. CDR3 nucleotide sequence: TGCAGTGCTAGCGGGGACAGGGGAATTACCCACGAGCAGTACTTC. Translating gives CSASGDRGITHEQYF.